This T cell receptor beta chain derives from a study of T-cell memory formation after mild COVID-19. About the study: Among the donors, TCR clusters were largely specific to each donor.

Via MiXCR, TCRdb re-called the 5' RACE reads, giving one row per CDR3 protein. Among about 390,000 distinct CDR3 sequences listed, about a sixth were seen once. Whole-study results and caveats: Researchers found some responding clones in pre-infection memory, a sign that cross-reactive memory joined. Mainly in CM and EM were contracting CD4+ clones; CD8+ were in EMRA.

On this clonotype: No antigen is known for it.

CDR1 is LGHNA, CDR2 YNFKEQ, per germline. Trimming removed 4 bases from V and 1 base from J; junction bases left unmatched: 14. This CDR3 is built from 18 residues. The origin of this receptor is a man aged 18 to 30 who had mild COVID-19 (a few samples of this study predate the infection). Cell type and time point are not known. V and J are TRBV4-2 and TRBJ1-1; 8 nucleotides align to TRBD1. The sequenced material came from PBMCs or a T cell subset sorted from them (not recorded which). CDR3 in amino acids: CASSPSARTGSGNTEAFF. As DNA, the CDR3 is TGTGCCAGCAGCCCTTCAGCGCGGACAGGGAGTGGGAACACTGAAGCTTTCTTT.